The 25 T cell receptor beta chains below all came from one sample that was sequenced in a study of Graves' ophthalmopathy and Graves' hyperthyroidism. Scientists amplified the TCR beta CDR3 regions from RNA transcripts. RT-PCR with HTBI primers came first, then second-round multiplex PCR. TCRdb called the multiplex PCR reads again in MiXCR, with one record for every CDR3 protein. The repertoire consists of hundreds of thousands of distinct CDR3 sequences, with roughly 15% occurring once and the leading ten covering 7%. The source material was peripheral blood. The receptors here all came from a woman between 18 and 30 years old with stable Graves' hyperthyroidism.

This clonotype has ten or more counts. The chain is built from TRBV12-3 or TRBV12-4 and TRBJ2-7; D possibly corresponds to TRBD2 (6 bases). The CDR3 is 13 residues long. With 7 bases removed from V and 1 base from J, the gap between germline ends came to 11 bases. In DNA form, the CDR3 reads TGTGCCAGCACCCTGCGGGGATCCTACGAGCAGTACTTC. Translated: CASTLRGSYEQYF.

The table lists this clonotype with many counts. This chain connects TRBV28 to TRBJ1-2; D remains ambiguous. CDR1 is MDHEN, CDR2 SYDVKM, per germline. The CDR3 length is 11 residues. The V end lost 4 bases, the J end lost 8 bases, and 8 bases lay between the germline ends. CDR3 nucleotides: TGTGCCAGCAGTTCCTGGCGAGGCTACACCTTC. As protein: CASSSWRGYTF.

About this clonotype: A much larger clone differs by one base, so this may be a read error. The chain couples TRBV14 to TRBJ1-2; D is undetermined. The CDR3 runs to 13 residues. The germline V and J ends were trimmed by 1 base and 5 bases, with 8 bases remaining between them. Germline loops: CDR1 SGHDN, CDR2 FVKESK. DNA for the CDR3: TGTGCCAGCAGCCAAGTACCAGTGTATGGCTACACCTTC. Its translation: CASSQVPVYGYTF.

This chain connects TRBV27 to TRBJ2-7, with TRBD1 matching 11 bases. Germline V lookup: CDR1 MNHEY, CDR2 SMNVEV (reference sequence). The CDR3 runs to 14 residues. Trimming removed 6 bases from V and 5 bases from J; junction bases left unmatched: 6. The CDR3 DNA sequence: TGTGCCAGCAGAGCCGGGACAGGGGGGAACGAGCAGTACTTC. Translation gives CASRAGTGGNEQYF.

This sequence joins TRBV6-2 or TRBV6-3 and TRBJ1-1; D unresolved. Looked up from germline, CDR1 is MNHEY and CDR2 is SVGEGT. With 6 bases removed from V and 8 bases from J, the gap between germline ends came to 10 bases. This CDR3 spans 11 amino acids. The CDR3 DNA follows: TGTGCCAGCAGCGTGACTAGCGAAGCTTTCTTT. Amino acid sequence: CASSVTSEAFF.

This clonotype was detected ten times or more. The chain uses TRBV6-5 and TRBJ2-7, with a weak D call TRBD2 (6 bases). The CDR3 runs 15 residues. Trimming cost V 4 bases and J 3 bases, with 16 bases left between them. Germline values: CDR1 MNHEY, CDR2 SVGAGI. CDR3: CASSSPLAGSYEQYF. CDR3 nucleotides: TGTGCCAGCAGTTCCCCCCTTGCGGGGAGCTACGAGCAGTACTTC.

The J gene is TRBJ2-5, the V gene TRBV6-2 or TRBV6-3, with 9 bases lining up with TRBD2. The CDR3 runs 15 residues. Germline V gene data show CDR1 as MNHEY and CDR2 as SVGEGT. Unmatched junction bases numbered 6, after V lost 4 bases and J lost 3 bases. CDR3 residues: CASSWAGGPEETQYF. The CDR3 bases are TGTGCCAGCAGTTGGGCGGGGGGGCCGGAAGAGACCCAGTACTTC.

This clonotype has at least ten counts. CDR3 loop: CASSLTRLRETQYF. CDR3 DNA sequence: TGTGCCAGCAGTTTGACCAGATTGCGAGAGACCCAGTACTTC. This rearrangement joins TRBV12-3 or TRBV12-4 to TRBJ2-5; D remains unclear. CDR3 size: 14 residues. V lost 3 bases and J lost 4, with 12 bases in between.

Many counts were recorded for this clonotype. V and J are TRBV12-3 or TRBV12-4 and TRBJ2-5; D unclear. V was pared by 3 bases and J by 5 bases, with 7 bases between. The CDR3 has 12 residues. CDR3 residues: CASSFSVETQYF. Written as DNA, the CDR3 is TGTGCCAGCAGTTTCTCGGTTGAGACCCAGTACTTC.

This clonotype was counted many times. The rearrangement links TRBV12-3 or TRBV12-4 to TRBJ2-2; D gene ambiguous. V was shortened by 4 bases and J by 2 bases, with 8 bases between the two germline ends. This CDR3 has 14 residues. Written as DNA, the CDR3 is TGTGCCAGCAGTTCCATCTTTAACACCGGGGAGCTGTTTTTT. This encodes CASSSIFNTGELFF.

This clonotype was picked up many times. The J gene is TRBJ1-2, the V gene TRBV10-2, with 9 bases that match TRBD1. V shed 5 bases, J shed 6 bases, and the junction held 4 bases outside the gene matches. The CDR3 runs 13 residues. Germline V gives CDR1 WSHSY, CDR2 SAAADI. CDR3 bases: TGCGCCAGCAGTTGGACAGGGGAGGATGGCTACACCTTC. Amino acid sequence: CASSWTGEDGYTF.

This clonotype was seen at least ten times. One junction end does not reproduce the germline sequence, and a read error may be involved. This sequence joins TRBV5-1 and TRBJ2-7, with D perhaps TRBD1 or TRBD2 (5 bases each). Germline V gene sequence: CDR1 SGHRS, CDR2 YFSETQ. The CDR3 loop spans 13 amino acids. The CDR3 region has the DNA TGCGCCAGCAGCGGCCCGGGACCCCCGTCCGTCATTTTC. Its translation: CASSGPGPPSVIF.

This clonotype was picked up many times. The rearrangement uses TRBV15 and TRBJ1-2; D remains unclear. The germline V and J ends were trimmed by 0 bases and 4 bases, with 6 bases remaining between them. CDR3 length equals 13 residues. CDR1 is LNHNV and CDR2 is YYDKDF in the germline V gene (reference sequence). This CDR3 is CATSRDLVYGYTF. Here the CDR3 DNA reads TGTGCCACCAGCAGAGATTTAGTCTATGGCTACACCTTC. The complete variable domain, with remaining parts taken from reference TRBV15 and TRBJ1-2, reads DAMVIQNPRYQVTQFGKPVTLSCSQTLNHNVMYWYQQKSSQAPKLLFHYYDKDFNNEADTPDNFQSRRPNTSFCFLDIRSPGLGDTAMYLCATSRDLVYGYTFGSGTRLTVV.

This clonotype showed up many times. J is TRBJ2-7 and V is TRBV5-1, with D possibly matching TRBD1 (5 bases). The ends were cut back, 3 bases at V and 4 bases at J, with 8 bases in the middle. CDR1 and CDR2 (germline): SGHRS, YFSETQ. The CDR3 sequence is 12 residues long. The DNA for the CDR3 is TGCGCCAGCAGCTGGCAGGGTTACGAGCAGTACTTC. Encoded protein: CASSWQGYEQYF.

This clonotype was counted many times. V and J are TRBV6-1 and TRBJ1-2, with D possibly being TRBD1 (5 bases). This CDR3 is built from 15 residues. CDR1 is MNHNS and CDR2 is SASEGT in the germline V gene. V lost 6 bases and J 2 bases, leaving 16 bases between the germline ends. For the CDR3, the DNA is TGTGCCAGCAGATCGTACAGGAGTCAAAACTATGGCTACACCTTC. Protein sequence: CASRSYRSQNYGYTF.

J is TRBJ1-3 and V is TRBV15; 7 bases fit TRBD1. The germline CDR1 and CDR2 sequences are LNHNV and YYDKDF (reference sequence). Unmatched junction bases numbered 7, after V lost 5 bases and J lost 0 bases. This CDR3 comprises 16 residues. The CDR3 loop reads CATSSPYRGSGNTIYF. In DNA, the CDR3 is TGTGCCACCAGCTCGCCCTACAGGGGCTCTGGAAACACCATATATTTT. Full variable domain (rest looked up from reference TRBV15 and TRBJ1-3): DAMVIQNPRYQVTQFGKPVTLSCSQTLNHNVMYWYQQKSSQAPKLLFHYYDKDFNNEADTPDNFQSRRPNTSFCFLDIRSPGLGDTAMYLCATSSPYRGSGNTIYFGEGSWLTVV.

The J gene is TRBJ2-5, the V gene TRBV6-1; D remains unclear. The end of the DNA aligns better with TRBJ2-4, so the J call may be wrong. CDR3 length: 13 amino acids. Germline V CDR1 and CDR2: MNHNS, SASEGT. CDR3 nucleotide sequence: TGTGCCAGCAGTGGCAAATTCACGGGCATTCAGTACTTC. Its translation: CASSGKFTGIQYF.

The sample holds many counts of this clonotype. The V gene is TRBV19, the J gene TRBJ1-5; D ambiguous. The V end was cut by 3 bases, the J end by 5 bases, with 14 bases between. The CDR3 sequence is 15 residues long. Germline values: CDR1 LNHDA, CDR2 SQIVND (reference sequence). CDR3: CASSMGEGLDQPQHF. CDR3 in DNA: TGTGCCAGTAGTATGGGAGAGGGTCTAGATCAGCCCCAGCATTTT. The full variable domain, its missing parts supplied by reference TRBV19 and TRBJ1-5, is DGGITQSPKYLFRKEGQNVTLSCEQNLNHDAMYWYRQDPGQGLRLIYYSQIVNDFQKGDIAEGYSVSREKKESFPLTVTSAQKNPTAFYLCASSMGEGLDQPQHFGDGTRLSIL.

The table lists this clonotype with many counts. The rearrangement joins TRBV6-1 to TRBJ1-6; D unclear. CDR3 length: 14 amino acids. Germline assignment: CDR1 MNHNS and CDR2 SASEGT. With 4 bases removed from V and 10 bases from J, the gap between germline ends came to 14 bases. The CDR3 region is CASSVFTLTSPLHF. DNA of the CDR3: TGTGCCAGCAGTGTCTTCACTCTAACCTCACCCCTCCACTTT.

This clonotype was seen only once. The rearrangement links TRBV6-1 to TRBJ1-1; D remains ambiguous. CDR1 is MNHNS, CDR2 SASEGT, per germline. The V gene lost 5 bases and the J gene lost 6 bases, with 19 bases spanning the gap. The length of the CDR3 is 15 residues. CDR3 in amino acids: CASSPGSSAVAEAFF. The CDR3, as DNA: TGTGCCAGCAGTCCCGGGTCCTCGGCGGTGGCTGAAGCTTTCTTT.

This clonotype has at least ten counts. The chain uses TRBV7-2 and TRBJ1-5; possible D gene TRBD1, 6 bases. The V gene lost 5 bases and the J gene lost 4 bases, with 18 bases spanning the gap. The V gene's germline CDR1 is SGHTA and CDR2 FQGNSA. The CDR3 consists of 16 residues. CDR3 nucleotide sequence: TGTGCCAGCAGCAGGGAACGACAGGTTATGAATCAGCCCCAGCATTTT. This sequence encodes CASSRERQVMNQPQHF.

In regard to this clonotype: In this CDR3 the conserved last residue, phenylalanine or tryptophan, is missing, so a read error is likely. The rearrangement joins TRBV6-5 to TRBJ2-5; D uncertain. Germline V gene lookup returns CDR1 MNHEY and CDR2 SVGAGI. There are 13 residues in the CDR3. CDR3 protein: CASSLSRQESQYY. The DNA of the CDR3 is TGTGCCAGCAGTTTATCGCGCCAAGAGTCCCAGTACTAC.

There are many counts of this clonotype. V is TRBV19 and J is TRBJ1-1, with 10 bases that match TRBD1. After removal of 4 bases from V and 7 bases from J, the junction contained 9 bases not matched to a gene. Germline assignment: CDR1 LNHDA and CDR2 SQIVND (reference sequence). The CDR3 loop spans 15 amino acids. The CDR3 bases are TGTGCCAGTAGTACAACCGGGACAGGGGCACATGAAGCTTTCTTT. Translated: CASSTTGTGAHEAFF.

This clonotype was seen ten or more times. V is TRBV20-1 and J is TRBJ2-7; 8 bases map to TRBD1. V lost 4 bases to trimming and J lost 0 bases; unmatched junction nucleotides: 17. This CDR3 is built from 18 residues. In germline, CDR1 is DFQATT, CDR2 SNEGSKA (reference sequence). This chain's CDR3 is CSAILRGLNDLGSYEQYF. CDR3 nucleotide sequence: TGCAGTGCTATTCTCAGGGGGCTCAACGACCTGGGCTCCTACGAGCAGTACTTC.

A few counts support this clonotype. V and J are TRBV6-1 and TRBJ1-4; D is perhaps TRBD1 (5 bases). Deletions cut 6 bases from V and 3 bases from J, with 11 bases between. The CDR3 spans 14 residues. CDR1 is MNHNS, CDR2 SASEGT, per germline. CDR3 loop: CASRPGQANEKLFF. In DNA form, the CDR3 reads TGTGCCAGCAGACCAGGGCAGGCTAATGAAAAACTGTTTTTT.